One sample yielded the 4 T cell receptor beta chains listed below, sequenced in a study of cytomegalovirus exposure and HLA in healthy donors. The table came from immunoSEQ multiplex PCR; TCRdb's copy has only in-frame clones and leaves some out. The table shows more than 55,000 clones, with roughly 89% occurring only once. Sequenced input: PBMCs. The receptors originated from a woman under 30 in good health and CMV-seronegative.

The genes are TRBV5-1 and TRBJ1-1; 10 nucleotides agree with TRBD1. The CDR3 totals 14 residues. In germline, CDR1 is SGHRS, CDR2 YFSETQ. Trimming cost V 4 bases and J 5 bases; bases outside gene matches: 5. Written as DNA, the CDR3 is TGCGCCAGCAGCGGGGGACAGGGGAGGACTGAAGCTTTCTTT. Translated, it gives CASSGGQGRTEAFF.

This clone showed up just once. The V and J genes are TRBV7-3 and TRBJ2-1; D possibly corresponds to TRBD2 (5 bases). The V gene lost 3 bases and the J gene lost 7 bases, with 13 bases spanning the gap. There are 14 residues in the CDR3. The germline CDR1 and CDR2 sequences are SGHTA and FQGTGA. In nucleotides, the CDR3 is TGTGCCAGCAGCTTTACTAGTCTGGGAAATGAGCAGTTCTTC. Its protein product is CASSFTSLGNEQFF.

The gene calls are TRBV6-1 and TRBJ2-6; D remains ambiguous. This CDR3 is built from 16 residues. Germline CDR1 reads MNHNS; CDR2 reads SASEGT. Trimming removed 2 bases at V and 0 bases at J, with 8 bases between. CDR3 nucleotides: TGTGCCAGCAGTGAAATGGGCAACTCTGGGGCCAACGTCCTGACTTTC. Protein sequence: CASSEMGNSGANVLTF.

This chain links TRBV2 with TRBJ2-3; 8 bases align to TRBD1. The CDR3 is made up of 12 amino acids. After removal of 3 bases from V and 14 bases from J, the junction contained 7 bases not matched to a gene. Germline V gene data show CDR1 as SNHLY and CDR2 as FYNNEI. CDR3 region: CASSDSGQGLYF. CDR3 sequence (DNA): TGTGCCAGCAGTGATTCCGGACAGGGTCTGTATTTT.